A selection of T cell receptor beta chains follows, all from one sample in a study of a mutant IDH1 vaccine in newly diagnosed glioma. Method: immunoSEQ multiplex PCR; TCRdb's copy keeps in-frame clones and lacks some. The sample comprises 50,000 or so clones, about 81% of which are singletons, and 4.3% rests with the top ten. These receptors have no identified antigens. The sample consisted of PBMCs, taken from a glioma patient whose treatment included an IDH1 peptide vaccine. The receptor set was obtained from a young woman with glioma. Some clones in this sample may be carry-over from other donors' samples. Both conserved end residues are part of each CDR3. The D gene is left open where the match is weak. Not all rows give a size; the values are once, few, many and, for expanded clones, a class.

CDR3 DNA: TGTGCCAGCGTCGGTAGGGGGAGATTAGGAACTGAAGCTTTCTTT
CDR3 protein: CASVGRGRLGTEAFF
J gene: TRBJ1-1
D gene: NA
V gene: TRBV25-1
clone size: NA

CDR3 DNA: TGCGCCAGCAGCTGGACACCGAGCTCCTACAATGAGCAGTTCTTC
CDR3 protein: CASSWTPSSYNEQFF
J gene: TRBJ2-1
D gene: NA
V gene: TRBV5-1
clone size: NA

CDR3 DNA: TGTGCCTGGAGTGTTAGCGGGGGGGGCAATCAGCCCCAGCATTTT
CDR3 protein: CAWSVSGGGNQPQHF
J gene: TRBJ1-5
D gene: NA
V gene: TRBV30
clone size: few

CDR3 DNA: TGTGCCAGCAGTTTAGAGGTGATTTATGGCTACACCTTC
CDR3 protein: CASSLEVIYGYTF
J gene: TRBJ1-2
D gene: NA
V gene: TRBV28
clone size: once

CDR3 DNA: TGCGCCAGCAGCCAAGGGGACCAGGGAACTGTAACTGGAAACACCATATATTTT
CDR3 protein: CASSQGDQGTVTGNTIYF
J gene: TRBJ1-3
D gene: NA
V gene: TRBV4-1
clone size: NA

CDR3 DNA: TGTGCCAGCAGCTTAGTCGGAACGACTGAAGCTTTCTTT
CDR3 protein: CASSLVGTTEAFF
J gene: TRBJ1-1
D gene: NA
V gene: TRBV7-9
clone size: NA

CDR3 DNA: TGTGCCAGCAGTTACTGGGTGGGGTTACAGACCCAGTACTTC
CDR3 protein: CASSYWVGLQTQYF
J gene: TRBJ2-5
D gene: NA
V gene: TRBV6-6
clone size: NA

CDR3 DNA: TGTGCCAGCAGTTACTCTAGGCTAGCGGGAGCCTACGAGCAGTACTTC
CDR3 protein: CASSYSRLAGAYEQYF
J gene: TRBJ2-7
D gene: TRBD2
V gene: TRBV6-6
clone size: NA

CDR3 DNA: TGTGCCAGCTCATCCCAACAGATAGAGGGCTACACCTTC
CDR3 protein: CASSSQQIEGYTF
J gene: TRBJ1-2
D gene: NA
V gene: TRBV18
clone size: NA

CDR3 DNA: TGTGCCAGCAGCCCAGGGGGGAGTGGGGGTATCGTGAACATTCAGTACTTC
CDR3 protein: CASSPGGSGGIVNIQYF
J gene: TRBJ2-4
D gene: NA
V gene: TRBV9
clone size: NA

CDR3 DNA: TGCGCCAGCAGCCAAGATAGCGCCCAGGGGTCCTACGAGCAGTACTTC
CDR3 protein: CASSQDSAQGSYEQYF
J gene: TRBJ2-7
D gene: NA
V gene: TRBV4-1
clone size: NA

CDR3 DNA: TGTGCAAGTCGCTACTACGAGCAGTACTTC
CDR3 protein: CASRYYEQYF
J gene: TRBJ2-7
D gene: NA
V gene: TRBV12-2
clone size: NA

CDR3 DNA: TGTGCCAGCAGCCAAGGGGGCCAGGGGGCTGTAGCCTACGAGCAGTACTTC
CDR3 protein: CASSQGGQGAVAYEQYF
J gene: TRBJ2-7
D gene: TRBD1
V gene: TRBV4-2
clone size: NA

CDR3 DNA: TGTGCCAGCAGCGAACAGAATGGGGAGACCCAGTACTTC
CDR3 protein: CASSEQNGETQYF
J gene: TRBJ2-5
D gene: NA
V gene: TRBV9
clone size: NA

CDR3 DNA: TGTGCCAGCAGCTTCCTGGACAGGTTAAACTCCTACGAGCAGTACTTC
CDR3 protein: CASSFLDRLNSYEQYF
J gene: TRBJ2-7
D gene: TRBD1
V gene: TRBV5-6
clone size: NA

CDR3 DNA: TGTGCCAGCAGTCAACCGGACAGGGCGAACACTGAAGCTTTCTTT
CDR3 protein: CASSQPDRANTEAFF
J gene: TRBJ1-1
D gene: TRBD1
V gene: TRBV6-5
clone size: NA

CDR3 DNA: TGCGCCAGCAGCCAAAGACAGGGGGGGAACTATGGCTACACCTTC
CDR3 protein: CASSQRQGGNYGYTF
J gene: TRBJ1-2
D gene: TRBD1
V gene: TRBV4-1
clone size: few

CDR3 DNA: TGTGCCAGCAGCCCCCCGGGACGGCTGAACACTGAAGCTTTCTTT
CDR3 protein: CASSPPGRLNTEAFF
J gene: TRBJ1-1
D gene: NA
V gene: TRBV7-6
clone size: NA

CDR3 DNA: TGTGCCAGCAGTTACCTCGGACAGGGGGCGGAAGAGACCCAGTACTTC
CDR3 protein: CASSYLGQGAEETQYF
J gene: TRBJ2-5
D gene: TRBD1
V gene: TRBV6-6
clone size: NA

CDR3 DNA: TGTGCCAGCAGCTTAGACAGGGAAGGCTACACCTTC
CDR3 protein: CASSLDREGYTF
J gene: TRBJ1-2
D gene: NA
V gene: TRBV13
clone size: NA